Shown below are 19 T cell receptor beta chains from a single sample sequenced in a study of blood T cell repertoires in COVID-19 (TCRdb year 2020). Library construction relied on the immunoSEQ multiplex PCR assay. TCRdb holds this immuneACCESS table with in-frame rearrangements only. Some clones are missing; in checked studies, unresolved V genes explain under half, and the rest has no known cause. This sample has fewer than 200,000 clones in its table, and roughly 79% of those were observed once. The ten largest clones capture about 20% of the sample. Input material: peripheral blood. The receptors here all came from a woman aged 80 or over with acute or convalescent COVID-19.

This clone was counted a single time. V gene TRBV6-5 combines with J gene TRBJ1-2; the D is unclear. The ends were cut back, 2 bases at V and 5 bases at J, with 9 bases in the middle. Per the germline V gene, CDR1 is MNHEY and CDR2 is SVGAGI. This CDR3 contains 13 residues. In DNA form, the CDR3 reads TGTGCCAGCAGTTACGGAGGGTTTTATGGCTACACCTTC. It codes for CASSYGGFYGYTF.

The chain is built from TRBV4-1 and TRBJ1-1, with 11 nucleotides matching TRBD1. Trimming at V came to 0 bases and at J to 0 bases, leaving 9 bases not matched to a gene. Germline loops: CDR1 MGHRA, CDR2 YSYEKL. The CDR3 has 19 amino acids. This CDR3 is CASSQDPGQGALMNTEAFF. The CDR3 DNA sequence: TGCGCCAGCAGCCAAGATCCCGGACAGGGGGCCCTAATGAACACTGAAGCTTTCTTT.

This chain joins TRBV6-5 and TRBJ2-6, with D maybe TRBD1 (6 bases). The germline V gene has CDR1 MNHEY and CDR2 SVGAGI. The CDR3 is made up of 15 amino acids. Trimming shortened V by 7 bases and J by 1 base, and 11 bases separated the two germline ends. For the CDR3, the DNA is TGTGCCAGCACCTCACAGGGATCTGGGGCCAACGTCCTGACTTTC. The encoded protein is CASTSQGSGANVLTF.

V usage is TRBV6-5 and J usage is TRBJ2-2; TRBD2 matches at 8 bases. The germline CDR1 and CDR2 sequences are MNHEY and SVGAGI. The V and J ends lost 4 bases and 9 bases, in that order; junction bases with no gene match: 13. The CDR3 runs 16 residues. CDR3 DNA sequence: TGTGCCAGCAGTTCGGGAGGGGACCAAGGATTCCGGGAGCTGTTTTTT. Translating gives CASSSGGDQGFRELFF.

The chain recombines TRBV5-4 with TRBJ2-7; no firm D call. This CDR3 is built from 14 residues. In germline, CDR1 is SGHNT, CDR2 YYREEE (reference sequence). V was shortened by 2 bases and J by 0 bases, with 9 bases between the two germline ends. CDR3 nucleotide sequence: TGTGCCAGCAGCTTAACCCCGGGCTCCTACGAGCAGTACTTC. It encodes CASSLTPGSYEQYF.

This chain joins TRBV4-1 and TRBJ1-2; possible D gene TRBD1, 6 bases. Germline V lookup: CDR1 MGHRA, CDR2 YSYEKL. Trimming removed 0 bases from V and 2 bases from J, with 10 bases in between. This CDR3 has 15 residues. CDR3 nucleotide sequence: TGCGCCAGCAGCCAAGATATAACAGGGAACTATGGCTACACCTTC. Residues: CASSQDITGNYGYTF.

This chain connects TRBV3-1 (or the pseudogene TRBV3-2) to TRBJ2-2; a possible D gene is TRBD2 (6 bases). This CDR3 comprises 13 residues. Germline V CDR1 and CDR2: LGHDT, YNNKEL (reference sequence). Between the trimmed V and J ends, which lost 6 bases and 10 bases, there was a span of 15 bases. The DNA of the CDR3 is TGTGCCAGCAGTCAATCTAGCGTAGAGGAGCTGTTTTTT. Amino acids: CASSQSSVEELFF.

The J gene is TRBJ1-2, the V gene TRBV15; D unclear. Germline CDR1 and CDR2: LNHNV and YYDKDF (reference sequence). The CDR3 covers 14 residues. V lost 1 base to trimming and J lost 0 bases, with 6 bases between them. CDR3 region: CATSRVRSNYGYTF. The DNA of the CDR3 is TGTGCCACCAGCAGAGTTCGGTCTAACTATGGCTACACCTTC.

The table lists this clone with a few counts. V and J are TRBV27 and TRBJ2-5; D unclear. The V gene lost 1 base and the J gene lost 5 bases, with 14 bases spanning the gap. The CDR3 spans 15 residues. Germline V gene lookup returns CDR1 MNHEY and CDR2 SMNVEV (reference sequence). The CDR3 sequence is CASSLYDGLAETQYF. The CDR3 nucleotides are TGTGCCAGCAGTTTATATGACGGGTTGGCGGAGACCCAGTACTTC.

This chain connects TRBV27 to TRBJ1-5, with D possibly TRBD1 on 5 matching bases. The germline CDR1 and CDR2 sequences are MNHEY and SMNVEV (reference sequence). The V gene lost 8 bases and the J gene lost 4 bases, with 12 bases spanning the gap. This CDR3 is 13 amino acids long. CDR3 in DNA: TGTGCCAGCTGGGGCAGGGATAATCAGCCCCAGCATTTT. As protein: CASWGRDNQPQHF.

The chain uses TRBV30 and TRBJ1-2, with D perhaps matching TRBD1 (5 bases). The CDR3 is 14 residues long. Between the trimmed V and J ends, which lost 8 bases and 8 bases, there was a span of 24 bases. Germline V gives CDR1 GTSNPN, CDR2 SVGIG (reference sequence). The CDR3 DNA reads TGTGCCATGGGGCCGAACCAGGGTTTGAGGGGCTACACCTTC. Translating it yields CAMGPNQGLRGYTF.

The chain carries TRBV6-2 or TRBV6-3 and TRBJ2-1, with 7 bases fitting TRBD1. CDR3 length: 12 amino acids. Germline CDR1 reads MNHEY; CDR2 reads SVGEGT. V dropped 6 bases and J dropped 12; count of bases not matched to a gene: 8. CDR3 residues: CASSPTRQGQFF. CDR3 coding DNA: TGTGCCAGCAGCCCCACCCGACAGGGGCAGTTCTTC.

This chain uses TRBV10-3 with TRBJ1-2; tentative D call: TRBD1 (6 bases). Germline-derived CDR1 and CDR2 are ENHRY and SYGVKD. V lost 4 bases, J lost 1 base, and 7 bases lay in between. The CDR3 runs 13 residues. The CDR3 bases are TGTGCCATCAGTGCAGGGGATAACTATGGCTACACCTTC. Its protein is CAISAGDNYGYTF.

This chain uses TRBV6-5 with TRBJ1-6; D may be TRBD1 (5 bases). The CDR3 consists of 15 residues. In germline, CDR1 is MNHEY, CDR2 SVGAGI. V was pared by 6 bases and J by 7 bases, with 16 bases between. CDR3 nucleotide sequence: TGTGCCAGCAGAAGACAGTTCAGGGTCAATTCACCCCTCCACTTT. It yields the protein CASRRQFRVNSPLHF.

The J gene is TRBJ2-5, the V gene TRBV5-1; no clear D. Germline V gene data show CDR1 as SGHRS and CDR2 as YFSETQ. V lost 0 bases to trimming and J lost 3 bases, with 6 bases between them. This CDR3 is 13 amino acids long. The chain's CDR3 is CASSLVLEETQYF. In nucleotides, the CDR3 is TGCGCCAGCAGCTTGGTCCTCGAAGAGACCCAGTACTTC.

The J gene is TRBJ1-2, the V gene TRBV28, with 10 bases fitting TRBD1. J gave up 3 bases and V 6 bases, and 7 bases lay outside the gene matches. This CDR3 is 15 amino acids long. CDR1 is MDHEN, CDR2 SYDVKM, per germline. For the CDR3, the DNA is TGTGCCAGCAGACCGGGACAGGGGTTGTACTATGGCTACACCTTC. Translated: CASRPGQGLYYGYTF.

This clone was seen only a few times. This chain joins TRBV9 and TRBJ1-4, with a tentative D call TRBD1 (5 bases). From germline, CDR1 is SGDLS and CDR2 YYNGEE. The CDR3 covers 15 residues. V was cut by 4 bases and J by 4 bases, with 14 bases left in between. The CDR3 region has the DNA TGTGCCAGCAGCTTTTCAGGGCGGAGTAATGAAAAACTGTTTTTT. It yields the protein CASSFSGRSNEKLFF.

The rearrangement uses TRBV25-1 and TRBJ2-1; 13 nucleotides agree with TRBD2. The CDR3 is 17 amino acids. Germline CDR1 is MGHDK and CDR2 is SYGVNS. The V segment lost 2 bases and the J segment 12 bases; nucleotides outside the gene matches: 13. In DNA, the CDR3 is TGTGCCAGCAGTGAACCCGGACTAGCGGGAGAGCGGCGCGGGCAGTTCTTC. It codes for CASSEPGLAGERRGQFF.

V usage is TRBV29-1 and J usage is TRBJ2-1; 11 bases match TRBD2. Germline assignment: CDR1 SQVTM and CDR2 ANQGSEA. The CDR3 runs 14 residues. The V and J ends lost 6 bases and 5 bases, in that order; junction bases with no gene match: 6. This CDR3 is CSVRGLADHNEQFF. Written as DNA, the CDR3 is TGCAGCGTGAGGGGACTAGCGGATCACAATGAGCAGTTCTTC.